This is a list of T cell receptor beta chains from one sample in a study of spatial heterogeneity in lung cancer. Via MiXCR, TCRdb re-called the 5' RACE reads, giving one row per CDR3 protein. The sample consists of under 30,000 distinct CDR3 sequences, 5% to 6.5% of them appearing once. The input for sequencing was PBMCs, taken at follow-up. These receptors were obtained from a male donor with early-stage non-small cell lung cancer. Both conserved end residues are part of each CDR3. The size entry is marked missing in some rows and otherwise reads once, few, many or a size class.

clone size,V gene,CDR3 protein
many,TRBV19,CASSAGVNQPQHF
few,TRBV3-1,CASSQGVNEQFF
NA,TRBV3-1,CASSRDLYRYEQYF
many,TRBV11-3,CASSFGDFSGNTIYF
many,TRBV7-2,CASSLKQGRGYGYTF
few,TRBV5-4,CASSWDSGQPQHF
NA,TRBV29-1,CSVDSRDYEQYF
few,TRBV11-2,CASSPPGQNPYEQYF
many,TRBV4-3,CASSQERAQTQYF
NA,TRBV24-1,CATSDRQSGELFF
many,TRBV27,CASSRQGSHEQYF
NA,TRBV13,CASSVRDTNTEAFF
few,TRBV4-1,CASSHGQGRPQYF
many,TRBV20-1,CSARETIYEQYF
many,TRBV7-9,CASSFGSVSYGYTF
NA,TRBV7-2,CASSYRRTGGIGELFF
many,TRBV7-9,CASSPTTGGAEAFF
NA,TRBV5-4,CASSPSVNNEQFF
many,TRBV14,CASSQRMGADTQYF
many,TRBV19,CASKSAGAKNIQYF
few,TRBV27,CASSSNAGGIRDTQYF
many,TRBV7-9,CASSLYLNTEAFF